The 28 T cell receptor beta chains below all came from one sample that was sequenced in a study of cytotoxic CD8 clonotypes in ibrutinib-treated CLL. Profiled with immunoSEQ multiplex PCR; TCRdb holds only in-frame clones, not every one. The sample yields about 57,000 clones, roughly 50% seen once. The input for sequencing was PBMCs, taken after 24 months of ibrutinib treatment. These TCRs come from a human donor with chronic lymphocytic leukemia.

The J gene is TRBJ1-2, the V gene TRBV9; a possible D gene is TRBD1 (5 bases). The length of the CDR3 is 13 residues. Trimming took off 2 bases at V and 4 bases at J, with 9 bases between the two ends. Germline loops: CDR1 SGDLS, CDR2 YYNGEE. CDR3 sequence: CASSVPGRYGYTF. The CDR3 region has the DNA TGTGCCAGCAGCGTCCCAGGGCGCTATGGCTACACCTTC.

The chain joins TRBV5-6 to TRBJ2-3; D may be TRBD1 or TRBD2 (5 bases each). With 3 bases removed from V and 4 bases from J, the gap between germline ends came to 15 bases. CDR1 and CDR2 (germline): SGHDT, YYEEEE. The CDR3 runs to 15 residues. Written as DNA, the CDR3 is TGTGCCAGCAGCTCGCCTGCACGAGGGGCAGATACGCAGTATTTT. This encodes CASSSPARGADTQYF. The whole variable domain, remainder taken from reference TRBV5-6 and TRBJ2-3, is DAGVTQSPTHLIKTRGQQVTLRCSPKSGHDTVSWYQQALGQGPQFIFQYYEEEERQRGNFPDRFSGHQFPNYSSELNVNALLLGDSALYLCASSSPARGADTQYFGPGTRLTVL.

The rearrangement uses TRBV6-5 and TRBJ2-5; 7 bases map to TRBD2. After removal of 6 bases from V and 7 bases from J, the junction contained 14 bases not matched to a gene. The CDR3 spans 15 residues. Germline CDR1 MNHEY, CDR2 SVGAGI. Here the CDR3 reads CASSQDGGSAGTQYF. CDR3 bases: TGTGCCAGCAGCCAGGACGGGGGGTCCGCGGGGACCCAGTACTTC.

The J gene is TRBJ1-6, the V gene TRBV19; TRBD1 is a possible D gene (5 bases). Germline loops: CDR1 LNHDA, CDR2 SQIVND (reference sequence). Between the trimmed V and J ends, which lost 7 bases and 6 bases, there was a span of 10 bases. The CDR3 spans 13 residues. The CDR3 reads CASTQGLNSPLHF. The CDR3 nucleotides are TGTGCCAGTACCCAGGGACTTAATTCACCCCTCCACTTT. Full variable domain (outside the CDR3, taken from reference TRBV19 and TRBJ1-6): DGGITQSPKYLFRKEGQNVTLSCEQNLNHDAMYWYRQDPGQGLRLIYYSQIVNDFQKGDIAEGYSVSREKKESFPLTVTSAQKNPTAFYLCASTQGLNSPLHFGNGTRLTVT.

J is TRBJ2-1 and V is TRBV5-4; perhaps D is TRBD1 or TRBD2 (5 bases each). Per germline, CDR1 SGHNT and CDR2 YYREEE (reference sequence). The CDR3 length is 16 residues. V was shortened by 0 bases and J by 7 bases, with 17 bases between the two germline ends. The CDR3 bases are TGTGCCAGCAGCTTGGGGGCGTTCCGGGACGGAAATGAGCAGTTCTTC. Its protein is CASSLGAFRDGNEQFF.

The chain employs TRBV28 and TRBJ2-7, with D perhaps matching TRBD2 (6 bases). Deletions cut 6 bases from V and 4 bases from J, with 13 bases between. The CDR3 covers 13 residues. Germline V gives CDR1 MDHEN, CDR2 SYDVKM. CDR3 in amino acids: CASRRRGFYEQYV. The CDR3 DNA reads TGTGCCAGCAGGAGGAGGGGCTTTTACGAGCAGTACGTC.

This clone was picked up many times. Written as DNA, the CDR3 is TGTGCCTGGAGCACCGGACTATTCCCGCACGAGCAGTACTTC. It is translated as CAWSTGLFPHEQYF. The chain recombines TRBV30 with TRBJ2-7; possible D gene TRBD2, 6 bases. CDR1 and CDR2 (germline): GTSNPN, SVGIG (reference sequence). This CDR3 comprises 14 residues. Trimming removed 3 bases at V and 5 bases at J, with 17 bases between.

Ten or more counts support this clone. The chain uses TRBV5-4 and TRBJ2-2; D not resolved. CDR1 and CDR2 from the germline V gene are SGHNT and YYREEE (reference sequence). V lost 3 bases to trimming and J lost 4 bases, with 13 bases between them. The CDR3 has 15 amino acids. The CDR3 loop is CASSYGSMGTGELFF. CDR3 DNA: TGTGCCAGCAGCTACGGGTCTATGGGCACCGGGGAGCTGTTTTTT. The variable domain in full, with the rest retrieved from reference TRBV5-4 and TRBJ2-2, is ETGVTQSPTHLIKTRGQQVTLRCSSQSGHNTVSWYQQALGQGPQFIFQYYREEENGRGNFPPRFSGLQFPNYSSELNVNALELDDSALYLCASSYGSMGTGELFFGEGSRLTVL.

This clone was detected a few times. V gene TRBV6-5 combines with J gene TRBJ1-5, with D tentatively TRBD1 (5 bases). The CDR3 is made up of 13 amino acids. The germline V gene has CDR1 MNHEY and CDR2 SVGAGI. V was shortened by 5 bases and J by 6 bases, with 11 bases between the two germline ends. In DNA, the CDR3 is TGTGCCAGCAGTCCCTGGGGGGGTCAGCCCCAGCATTTT. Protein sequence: CASSPWGGQPQHF.

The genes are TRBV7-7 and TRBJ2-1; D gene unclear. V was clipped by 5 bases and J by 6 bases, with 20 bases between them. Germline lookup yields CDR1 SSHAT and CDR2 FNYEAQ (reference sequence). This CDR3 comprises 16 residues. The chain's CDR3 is CASSEVSGTGVNEQFF. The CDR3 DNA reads TGTGCCAGCAGCGAGGTTTCGGGTACTGGGGTCAATGAGCAGTTCTTC.

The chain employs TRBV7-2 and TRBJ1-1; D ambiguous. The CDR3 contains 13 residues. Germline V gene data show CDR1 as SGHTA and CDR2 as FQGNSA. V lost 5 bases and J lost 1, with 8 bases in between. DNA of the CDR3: TGTGCCAGCAGCCTACCCGGGAACACTGAAGCTTTCTTT. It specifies CASSLPGNTEAFF.

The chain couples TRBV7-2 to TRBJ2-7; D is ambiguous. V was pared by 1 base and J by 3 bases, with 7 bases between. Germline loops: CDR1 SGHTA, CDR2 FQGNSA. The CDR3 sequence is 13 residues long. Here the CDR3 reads CASSLERRYEQYV. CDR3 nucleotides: TGTGCCAGCAGCTTAGAGAGGCGCTACGAGCAGTACGTC.

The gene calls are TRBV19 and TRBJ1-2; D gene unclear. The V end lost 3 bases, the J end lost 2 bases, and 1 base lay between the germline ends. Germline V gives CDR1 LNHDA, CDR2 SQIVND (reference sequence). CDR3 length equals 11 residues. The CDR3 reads CASSMNYGYTF. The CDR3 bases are TGTGCCAGTAGTATGAACTATGGCTACACCTTC.

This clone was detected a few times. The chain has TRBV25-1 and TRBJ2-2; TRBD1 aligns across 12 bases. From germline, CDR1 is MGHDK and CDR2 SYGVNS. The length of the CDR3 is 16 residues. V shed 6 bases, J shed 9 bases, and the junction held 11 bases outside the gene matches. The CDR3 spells CASRGPGTGGGRELFF. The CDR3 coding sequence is TGTGCCAGCAGAGGTCCCGGGACAGGGGGCGGCCGGGAGCTGTTTTTT.

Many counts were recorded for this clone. CDR3 nucleotide sequence: TGTGCCAGCAGTTTGCCCGGTTTGAGGCCCCAGCATTTT. It yields the protein CASSLPGLRPQHF. The gene calls are TRBV28 and TRBJ1-5; the D is unclear. V lost 3 bases and J 9 bases, leaving 12 bases between the germline ends. The CDR3 length is 13 residues. The germline gives CDR1 MDHEN, CDR2 SYDVKM.

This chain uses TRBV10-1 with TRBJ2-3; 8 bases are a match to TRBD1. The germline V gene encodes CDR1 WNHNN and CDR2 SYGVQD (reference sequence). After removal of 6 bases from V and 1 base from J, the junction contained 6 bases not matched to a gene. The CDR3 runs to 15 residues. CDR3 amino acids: CASSGSGQGTDTQYF. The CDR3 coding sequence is TGCGCCAGCAGCGGTTCGGGACAGGGCACAGATACGCAGTATTTT.

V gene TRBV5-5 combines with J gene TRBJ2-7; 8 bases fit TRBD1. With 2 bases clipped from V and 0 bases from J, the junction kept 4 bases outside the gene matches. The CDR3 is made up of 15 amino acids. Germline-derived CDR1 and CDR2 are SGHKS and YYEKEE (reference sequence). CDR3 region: CASSLGQGASYEQYV. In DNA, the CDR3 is TGTGCCAGCAGCTTAGGCCAGGGGGCCTCCTACGAGCAGTACGTC.

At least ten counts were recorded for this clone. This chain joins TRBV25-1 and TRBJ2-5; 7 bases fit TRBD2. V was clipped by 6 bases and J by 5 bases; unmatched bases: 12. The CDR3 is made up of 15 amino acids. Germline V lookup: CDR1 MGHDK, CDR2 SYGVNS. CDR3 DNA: TGTGCCAGCAGCGGGAGGCCCCTAGTCAGCGAGACCCAGTACTTC. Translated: CASSGRPLVSETQYF.

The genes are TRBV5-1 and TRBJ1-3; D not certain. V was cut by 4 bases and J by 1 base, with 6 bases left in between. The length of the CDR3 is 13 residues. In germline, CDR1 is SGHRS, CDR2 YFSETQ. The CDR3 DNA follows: TGCGCCAGCAGCACAGATTCTGGAAACACCATATATTTT. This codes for CASSTDSGNTIYF.

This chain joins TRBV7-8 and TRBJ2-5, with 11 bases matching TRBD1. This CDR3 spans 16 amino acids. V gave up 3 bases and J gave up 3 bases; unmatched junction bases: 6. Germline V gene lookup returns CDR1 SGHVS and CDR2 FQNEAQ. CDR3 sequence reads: CASSFEAGQGEETQYF. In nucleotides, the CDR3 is TGTGCCAGCAGCTTCGAGGCGGGACAGGGGGAAGAGACCCAGTACTTC. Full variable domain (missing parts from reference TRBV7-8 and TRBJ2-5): GAGVSQSPRYKVAKRGQDVALRCDPISGHVSLFWYQQALGQGPEFLTYFQNEAQLDKSGLPSDRFFAERPEGSVSTLKIQRTQQEDSAVYLCASSFEAGQGEETQYFGPGTRLLVL.

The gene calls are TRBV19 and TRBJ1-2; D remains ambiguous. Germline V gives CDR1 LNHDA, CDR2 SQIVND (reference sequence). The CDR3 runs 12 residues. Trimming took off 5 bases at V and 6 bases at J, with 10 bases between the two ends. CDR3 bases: TGTGCCAGTAGTTTAGGCCCTAATGGCTACACCTTC. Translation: CASSLGPNGYTF.

The CDR3 DNA reads TGTGCCAGCTCACCACTCGAACAAAACTATGGCTACACCTTC. Translating it yields CASSPLEQNYGYTF. V gene TRBV18 combines with J gene TRBJ1-2; D unresolved. Trimming pared 1 base from V and 2 bases from J, leaving 8 bases between. Germline loops: CDR1 KGHSH, CDR2 LQKENI. The CDR3 runs to 14 residues. Using reference TRBV18 and TRBJ1-2 for the parts outside the CDR3, the full variable domain is NAGVMQNPRHLVRRRGQEARLRCSPMKGHSHVYWYRQLPEEGLKFMVYLQKENIIDESGMPKERFSAEFPKEGPSILRIQQVVRGDSAAYFCASSPLEQNYGYTFGSGTRLTVV.

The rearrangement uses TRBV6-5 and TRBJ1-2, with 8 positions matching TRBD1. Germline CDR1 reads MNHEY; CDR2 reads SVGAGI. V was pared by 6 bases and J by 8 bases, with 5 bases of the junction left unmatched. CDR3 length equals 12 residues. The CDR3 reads CASSGQGWGYTF. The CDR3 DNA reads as TGTGCCAGCAGCGGACAGGGATGGGGCTACACCTTC.

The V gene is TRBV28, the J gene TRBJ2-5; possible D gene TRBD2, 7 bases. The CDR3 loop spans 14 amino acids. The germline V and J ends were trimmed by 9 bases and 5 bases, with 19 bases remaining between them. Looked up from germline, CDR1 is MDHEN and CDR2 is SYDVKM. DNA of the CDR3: TGTGCCAGTACCGAAGGGGGGGAATGGGAGACCCAGTACTTC. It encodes CASTEGGEWETQYF.

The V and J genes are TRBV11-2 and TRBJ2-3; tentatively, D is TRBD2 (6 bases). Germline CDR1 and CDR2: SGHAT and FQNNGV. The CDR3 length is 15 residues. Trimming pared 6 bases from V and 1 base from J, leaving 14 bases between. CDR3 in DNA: TGTGCCAGCAGAGACGGGAGAGGCCGCACAGATACGCAGTATTTT. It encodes CASRDGRGRTDTQYF. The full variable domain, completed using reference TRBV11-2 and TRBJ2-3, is EAGVAQSPRYKIIEKRQSVAFWCNPISGHATLYWYQQILGQGPKLLIQFQNNGVVDDSQLPKDRFSAERLKGVDSTLKIQPAKLEDSAVYLCASRDGRGRTDTQYFGPGTRLTVL.

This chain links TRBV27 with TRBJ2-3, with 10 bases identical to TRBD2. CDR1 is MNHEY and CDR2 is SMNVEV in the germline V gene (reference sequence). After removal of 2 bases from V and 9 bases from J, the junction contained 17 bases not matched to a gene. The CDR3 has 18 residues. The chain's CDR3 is CASSLRSLAGGGRRTQYF. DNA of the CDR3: TGTGCCAGCAGTTTACGCTCTTTAGCGGGGGGAGGGAGACGGACGCAGTATTTT.

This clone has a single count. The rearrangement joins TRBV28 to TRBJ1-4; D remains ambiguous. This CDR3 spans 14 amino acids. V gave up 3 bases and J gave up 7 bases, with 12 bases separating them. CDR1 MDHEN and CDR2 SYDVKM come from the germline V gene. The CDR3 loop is CASSFIGNREKLFF. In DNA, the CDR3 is TGTGCCAGCAGTTTTATAGGGAATCGTGAAAAACTGTTTTTT.

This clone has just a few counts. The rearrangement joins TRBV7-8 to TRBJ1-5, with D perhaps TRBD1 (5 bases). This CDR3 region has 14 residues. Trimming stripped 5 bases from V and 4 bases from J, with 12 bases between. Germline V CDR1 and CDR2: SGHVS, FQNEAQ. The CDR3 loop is CASSVAGGNQPQHF. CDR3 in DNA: TGTGCCAGCAGCGTTGCTGGGGGGAATCAGCCCCAGCATTTT.